Below are 32 T cell receptor beta chains sequenced from a single sample in a study of cytomegalovirus exposure and HLA in healthy donors. The PCR ran on 60 Vbeta and 13 Jbeta primers. Data came from immunoSEQ multiplex PCR; TCRdb stores just in-frame clones and leaves some out. Of around 160,000 clones in the sample, 65% to 70% were seen once. The source material was PBMCs. These TCRs come from a woman aged 18-29 years in good health and CMV-seropositive.

J is TRBJ2-1 and V is TRBV9; possible D gene TRBD1, 5 bases. The CDR3 is made up of 13 amino acids. Germline values: CDR1 SGDLS, CDR2 YYNGEE. Trimming shortened V by 0 bases and J by 7 bases, and 8 bases separated the two germline ends. CDR3 in amino acids: CASSVGKGNEQFF. The CDR3 nucleotides are TGTGCCAGCAGCGTAGGTAAGGGGAATGAGCAGTTCTTC.

This chain uses TRBV5-1 with TRBJ1-2; D is possibly TRBD1 (5 bases). V shed 0 bases and J shed 1 base, with 10 bases lying between them. The germline gives CDR1 SGHRS, CDR2 YFSETQ. The CDR3 is made up of 15 amino acids. The CDR3 loop reads CASSLVGASNYGYTF. The CDR3 DNA reads TGCGCCAGCAGCTTGGTTGGGGCCAGTAACTATGGCTACACCTTC.

The J gene is TRBJ2-5, the V gene TRBV4-3; D is undetermined. Trimming took 4 bases from V and 0 from J, leaving 12 bases between them. In germline, CDR1 is LGHNA, CDR2 YSLEER. This CDR3 contains 15 residues. This CDR3 reads CASSLSFPDQETQYF. The CDR3 region has the DNA TGCGCCAGCAGCCTCTCATTCCCGGACCAAGAGACCCAGTACTTC.

This chain connects TRBV9 to TRBJ2-1; 12 bases align to TRBD2. J lost 10 bases, V lost 0 bases, and 11 bases had no gene match. Germline-derived CDR1 and CDR2 are SGDLS and YYNGEE. This CDR3 contains 17 residues. The chain's CDR3 is CASSVDSASGGVGEQFF. The CDR3 DNA reads as TGTGCCAGCAGCGTAGACTCGGCTAGCGGGGGGGTAGGCGAGCAGTTCTTC. Full variable domain (missing parts from reference TRBV9 and TRBJ2-1): DSGVTQTPKHLITATGQRVTLRCSPRSGDLSVYWYQQSLDQGLQFLIQYYNGEERAKGNILERFSAQQFPDLHSELNLSSLELGDSALYFCASSVDSASGGVGEQFFGPGTRLTVL.

V gene TRBV28 combines with J gene TRBJ2-1; D remains unclear. Germline CDR1 and CDR2: MDHEN and SYDVKM. The CDR3 is 15 residues long. V lost 1 base, J lost 3 bases, and 10 bases lay in between. CDR3 protein: CASSLFQRGYNEQFF. The CDR3 region has the DNA TGTGCCAGCAGTTTATTCCAGCGCGGCTACAATGAGCAGTTCTTC.

The chain combines TRBV7-9 with TRBJ1-2; D call uncertain. CDR1 is SEHNR, CDR2 FQNEAQ, per germline (reference sequence). The V end lost 5 bases, the J end lost 8 bases, and 18 bases lay between the germline ends. This CDR3 has 14 amino acids. CDR3 coding DNA: TGTGCCAGCAGCCTAGACTCGCCTGTTCGGGGCTACACCTTC. Protein product: CASSLDSPVRGYTF.

In its sample, this clone was seen a few times. Other DNA sequences of this sample code for an identical CDR3. The V call is TRBV7-9, the J call TRBJ1-2; D might be TRBD1 (5 bases). Germline V gene data show CDR1 as SEHNR and CDR2 as FQNEAQ (reference sequence). Trimming shortened V by 4 bases and J by 8 bases, and 11 bases separated the two germline ends. The CDR3 spans 12 residues. CDR3 region: CASSSQGGGYTF. CDR3 nucleotide sequence: TGTGCCAGCAGCTCCCAGGGAGGCGGCTACACCTTC.

The J gene is TRBJ2-5, the V gene TRBV9, with D possibly TRBD1 on 5 matching bases. The CDR3 covers 12 residues. CDR1 is SGDLS and CDR2 is YYNGEE in the germline V gene. The V end was cut by 1 base, the J end by 4 bases, with 5 bases between. CDR3 in amino acids: CASSVRGETQYF. DNA of the CDR3: TGTGCCAGCAGCGTAAGGGGAGAGACCCAGTACTTC.

The chain employs TRBV2 and TRBJ2-3; a possible D gene is TRBD2 (6 bases). CDR1 is SNHLY, CDR2 FYNNEI, per germline. This CDR3 spans 14 amino acids. Trimming cost V 6 bases and J 3 bases, with 13 bases left between them. The CDR3 reads CASRWAGSTDTQYF. The CDR3 DNA sequence: TGTGCCAGCAGATGGGCGGGGTCGACAGATACGCAGTATTTT.

The rearrangement uses TRBV5-1 and TRBJ1-1, with D perhaps TRBD1 (6 bases). Trimming cost V 3 bases and J 1 base, with 7 bases left between them. The CDR3 is 13 residues long. From germline, CDR1 is SGHRS and CDR2 YFSETQ. This CDR3 reads CASSWDTNTEAFF. Written as DNA, the CDR3 is TGCGCCAGCAGCTGGGACACGAACACTGAAGCTTTCTTT.

The chain is built from TRBV30 and TRBJ1-6; 7 bases align to TRBD1. The germline V gene has CDR1 GTSNPN and CDR2 SVGIG (reference sequence). Trimming at V came to 3 bases and at J to 7 bases, leaving 6 bases not matched to a gene. The CDR3 is made up of 14 amino acids. In DNA, the CDR3 is TGTGCCTGGAGGGAGGGGGCGGGGAATTCACCCCTCCACTTT. It specifies CAWREGAGNSPLHF. Based on the CDR3 plus reference TRBV30 and TRBJ1-6, the full variable domain is SQTIHQWPATLVQPVGSPLSLECTVEGTSNPNLYWYRQAAGRGLQLLFYSVGIGQISSEVPQNLSASRPQDRQFILSSKKLLLSDSGFYLCAWREGAGNSPLHFGNGTRLTVT.

This clone has just a few counts. The chain carries TRBV7-9 and TRBJ2-3; the D gene is possibly TRBD1 (6 bases). The V and J ends lost 2 bases and 3 bases respectively, with 9 bases between them. The germline V gene encodes CDR1 SEHNR and CDR2 FQNEAQ (reference sequence). This CDR3 is 14 amino acids long. This CDR3 reads CASSLPGQTDTQYF. The CDR3 bases are TGTGCCAGCAGCTTACCGGGACAAACAGATACGCAGTATTTT. The whole variable domain, filled in from reference TRBV7-9 and TRBJ2-3, reads DTGVSQNPRHKITKRGQNVTFRCDPISEHNRLYWYRQTLGQGPEFLTYFQNEAQLEKSRLLSDRFSAERPKGSFSTLEIQRTEQGDSAMYLCASSLPGQTDTQYFGPGTRLTVL.

The V gene is TRBV18, the J gene TRBJ2-1, with D possibly matching TRBD2 (5 bases). The germline V gene encodes CDR1 KGHSH and CDR2 LQKENI. V was pared by 3 bases and J by 7 bases, with 7 bases between. This CDR3 region has 12 residues. The DNA for the CDR3 is TGTGCCAGCTCACCCCCGGGGAATGAGCAGTTCTTC. It yields the protein CASSPPGNEQFF.

This sequence joins TRBV5-1 and TRBJ1-2; D might be TRBD1 (5 bases). This CDR3 region has 15 residues. Germline-derived CDR1 and CDR2 are SGHRS and YFSETQ. Trimming removed 0 bases at V and 4 bases at J, with 13 bases between. In DNA form, the CDR3 reads TGCGCCAGCAGCTTGGCCGGAGAGGGACTCTATGGCTACACCTTC. Translating it yields CASSLAGEGLYGYTF.

This clone was detected once. The chain employs TRBV11-2 and TRBJ1-3; D is ambiguous. This CDR3 has 13 amino acids. Germline V gives CDR1 SGHAT, CDR2 FQNNGV. Between the trimmed V and J ends, which lost 5 bases and 3 bases, there was a span of 8 bases. The CDR3 sequence: CASSPLGGNTIYF. For the CDR3, the DNA is TGTGCCAGCAGCCCCCTAGGTGGAAACACCATATATTTT. Looking up the rest from reference TRBV11-2 and TRBJ1-3 gives the full variable domain: EAGVAQSPRYKIIEKRQSVAFWCNPISGHATLYWYQQILGQGPKLLIQFQNNGVVDDSQLPKDRFSAERLKGVDSTLKIQPAKLEDSAVYLCASSPLGGNTIYFGEGSWLTVV.

The chain recombines TRBV19 with TRBJ2-1, with a tentative D call TRBD1 (6 bases). The CDR3 runs 13 residues. Germline V gene lookup returns CDR1 LNHDA and CDR2 SQIVND (reference sequence). DNA of the CDR3: TGTGCTACAGCACAGGGTGATCGCAATGAGCAGTTCTTC. Its translation: CATAQGDRNEQFF.

CDR3 region: CASNRDFSYNEQFF. The CDR3, as DNA: TGTGCCAGTAACCGGGACTTCTCCTACAATGAGCAGTTCTTC. This chain connects TRBV2 to TRBJ2-1; TRBD2 is a possible D gene (6 bases). The V gene's germline CDR1 is SNHLY and CDR2 FYNNEI. The V end lost 9 bases, the J end lost 0 bases, and 12 bases lay between the germline ends. This CDR3 comprises 14 residues. The variable domain in full, completed from reference TRBV2 and TRBJ2-1, reads EPEVTQTPSHQVTQMGQEVILRCVPISNHLYFYWYRQILGQKVEFLVSFYNNEISEKSEIFDDQFSVERPDGSNFTLKIRSTKLEDSAMYFCASNRDFSYNEQFFGPGTRLTVL.

This clone has only a few counts. The rearrangement links TRBV7-2 to TRBJ2-5; possible D gene TRBD2, 6 bases. The J call may be mistaken, given a closer DNA end match to TRBJ2-7. The CDR3 consists of 15 residues. The germline V gene has CDR1 SGHTA and CDR2 FQGNSA. The CDR3 nucleotides read TGTGCCAGCAGCGGGGGACCCAGCGGGTCCTACGAGCAGTACTTC. Translated: CASSGGPSGSYEQYF.

This clone occurred once. J is TRBJ1-4 and V is TRBV11-2; D may be TRBD1 (6 bases). This CDR3 is built from 16 residues. Looked up from germline, CDR1 is SGHAT and CDR2 is FQNNGV. Trimming stripped 7 bases from V and 8 bases from J, with 23 bases between. CDR3 DNA sequence: TGTGCCAGCACGACAGTTGGGGGCAAGAGTGGGGAAAAACTGTTTTTT. The encoded protein is CASTTVGGKSGEKLFF.

This chain joins TRBV11-2 and TRBJ1-1; D remains ambiguous. This CDR3 region has 10 residues. V gave up 8 bases and J gave up 1 base, with 2 bases separating them. CDR1 and CDR2 from the germline V gene are SGHAT and FQNNGV. As DNA, the CDR3 is TGTGCCAGCCAGAACACTGAAGCTTTCTTT. As protein: CASQNTEAFF.

The chain recombines TRBV27 with TRBJ2-5; D not certain. Looked up from germline, CDR1 is MNHEY and CDR2 is SMNVEV (reference sequence). V lost 8 bases and J lost 5, with 18 bases in between. The CDR3 is 14 amino acids. Here the CDR3 reads CASGAGSRRETQYF. CDR3 nucleotides: TGTGCCAGCGGAGCCGGATCACGACGGGAGACCCAGTACTTC.

The chain joins TRBV27 to TRBJ2-3; 9 positions agree with TRBD2. Germline CDR1 and CDR2: MNHEY and SMNVEV (reference sequence). This CDR3 spans 16 amino acids. Trimming at V came to 2 bases and at J to 7 bases, leaving 10 bases not matched to a gene. The CDR3 DNA reads as TGTGCCAGCAGTTTAGGGCGCGGGAGGGCCCAGAATACGCAGTATTTT. Its translation: CASSLGRGRAQNTQYF.

V and J are TRBV14 and TRBJ1-2, with 8 bases identical to TRBD1. Losses at the gene ends were 1 base for V and 4 bases for J; bases not matched to a gene: 5. The CDR3 spans 15 residues. Germline CDR1 reads SGHDN; CDR2 reads FVKESK. As DNA, the CDR3 is TGTGCCAGCAGCCAAGCCCACAGGGGGTCCTATGGCTACACCTTC. Its protein is CASSQAHRGSYGYTF.

V and J are TRBV7-2 and TRBJ1-4; a weak D match, TRBD1 (6 bases). V was trimmed by 5 bases and J by 7 bases, leaving 23 bases between them. The CDR3 runs 17 residues. In germline, CDR1 is SGHTA, CDR2 FQGNSA. DNA for the CDR3: TGTGCCAGCAGCCCCCCCGGGACATACGAACGTCGTGAAAAACTGTTTTTT. It codes for CASSPPGTYERREKLFF. Based on the CDR3 plus reference TRBV7-2 and TRBJ1-4, the full variable domain is GAGVSQSPSNKVTEKGKDVELRCDPISGHTALYWYRQSLGQGLEFLIYFQGNSAPDKSGLPSDRFSAERTGGSVSTLTIQRTQQEDSAVYLCASSPPGTYERREKLFFGSGTQLSVL.

The gene calls are TRBV9 and TRBJ2-7, with TRBD1 matching 7 bases. The CDR3 loop spans 15 amino acids. V gave up 1 base and J gave up 7 bases; unmatched junction bases: 11. Germline V lookup: CDR1 SGDLS, CDR2 YYNGEE. The CDR3 region is CASSVSEDRAREQYF. CDR3 coding DNA: TGTGCCAGCAGCGTATCGGAAGACAGGGCGCGGGAGCAGTACTTC.

This chain connects TRBV4-2 to TRBJ2-3, with TRBD2 matching 11 bases. V gave up 0 bases and J gave up 3 bases; unmatched junction bases: 8. CDR3 length equals 18 residues. CDR1 is LGHNA, CDR2 YNFKEQ, per germline. DNA of the CDR3: TGTGCCAGCAGCCAAGATCTACCTAGCGGGGGGAGGACAGATACGCAGTATTTT. This encodes CASSQDLPSGGRTDTQYF.

The rearrangement joins TRBV14 to TRBJ2-3; 11 nucleotides match TRBD2. CDR1 and CDR2 (germline): SGHDN, FVKESK. CDR3 length: 16 amino acids. Trimming cost V 3 bases and J 5 bases; bases outside gene matches: 7. The CDR3 DNA is TGTGCCAGCAGCCAGTTGGGGACTAGCGGTGTAGATACGCAGTATTTT. Its protein product is CASSQLGTSGVDTQYF. Together with reference TRBV14 and TRBJ2-3, the CDR3 gives the full variable domain: EAGVTQFPSHSVIEKGQTVTLRCDPISGHDNLYWYRRVMGKEIKFLLHFVKESKQDESGMPNNRFLAERTGGTYSTLKVQPAELEDSGVYFCASSQLGTSGVDTQYFGPGTRLTVL.

In its sample, this clone was seen a few times. The chain's CDR3 is CASSLWGPHYEQYF. In nucleotides, the CDR3 is TGTGCCAGCAGCTTATGGGGGCCCCACTACGAGCAGTACTTC. J is TRBJ2-7 and V is TRBV7-2; D is possibly TRBD1 (6 bases). Germline V CDR1 and CDR2: SGHTA, FQGNSA. This CDR3 is built from 14 residues. Trimming stripped 2 bases from V and 3 bases from J, with 11 bases between. Complete variable domain (other parts from reference TRBV7-2 and TRBJ2-7): GAGVSQSPSNKVTEKGKDVELRCDPISGHTALYWYRQSLGQGLEFLIYFQGNSAPDKSGLPSDRFSAERTGGSVSTLTIQRTQQEDSAVYLCASSLWGPHYEQYFGPGTRLTVT.

The chain uses TRBV5-1 and TRBJ2-1; D may be TRBD1 (6 bases). V was cut by 3 bases and J by 1 base, with 14 bases left in between. CDR3 length: 16 amino acids. The germline gives CDR1 SGHRS, CDR2 YFSETQ. Here the CDR3 reads CASSWQGFGSYNEQFF. CDR3 in DNA: TGCGCCAGCAGCTGGCAGGGGTTTGGGTCCTACAATGAGCAGTTCTTC.

The chain employs TRBV4-2 and TRBJ2-7; D gene ambiguous. V dropped 0 bases and J dropped 3 bases, with 9 bases sitting between them. CDR3 length equals 14 residues. Germline loops: CDR1 LGHNA, CDR2 YNFKEQ. DNA for the CDR3: TGTGCCAGCAGCCAAGAGAGACTGGACTACGAGCAGTACTTC. Translation gives CASSQERLDYEQYF.

This clone has just a few counts. The rearrangement uses TRBV19 and TRBJ2-3; 7 bases are a match to TRBD1. CDR1 LNHDA and CDR2 SQIVND come from the germline V gene (reference sequence). The CDR3 covers 15 residues. V shed 6 bases and J 2 bases; nucleotides not matched to a gene: 8. The CDR3 spells CASSSRGTATDTQYF. CDR3 nucleotide sequence: TGTGCCAGTAGCTCGAGGGGGACAGCCACAGATACGCAGTATTTT.

The table lists this clone with a few counts. The J gene is TRBJ2-3, the V gene TRBV10-1, with a weak D call TRBD2 (5 bases). The CDR3 is made up of 15 amino acids. V shed 5 bases and J shed 6 bases, with 18 bases lying between them. Germline V lookup: CDR1 WNHNN, CDR2 SYGVQD (reference sequence). This CDR3 is CASSTRDEGLDTQYF. The CDR3 coding sequence is TGCGCCAGCAGTACCCGGGATGAAGGGTTGGATACGCAGTATTTT.